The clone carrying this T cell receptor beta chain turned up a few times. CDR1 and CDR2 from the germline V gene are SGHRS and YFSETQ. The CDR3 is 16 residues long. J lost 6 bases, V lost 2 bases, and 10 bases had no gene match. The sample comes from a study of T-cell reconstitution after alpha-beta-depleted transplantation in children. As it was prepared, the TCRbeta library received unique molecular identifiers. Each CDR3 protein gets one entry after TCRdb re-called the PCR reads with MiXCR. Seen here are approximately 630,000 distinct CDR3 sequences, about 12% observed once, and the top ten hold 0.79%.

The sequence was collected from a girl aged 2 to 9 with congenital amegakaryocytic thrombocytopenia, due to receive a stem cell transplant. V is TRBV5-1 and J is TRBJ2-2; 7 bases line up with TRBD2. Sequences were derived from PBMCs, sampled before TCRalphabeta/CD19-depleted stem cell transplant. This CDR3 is CASSLLWAGVPGELFF. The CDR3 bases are TGCGCCAGCAGCTTATTGTGGGCGGGAGTGCCCGGGGAGCTGTTTTTT.